The 26 T cell receptor beta chains given below trace back to one sample, sequenced in a study of regulatory T cells in long-lasting Graves disease. Arm-PCR of CDR3 regions and iRepertoire HTBI primers were used to build TCR beta libraries. TCRdb ran MiXCR on the multiplex PCR reads and lists one entry per CDR3 protein. The table shows 250,000 to 400,000 distinct CDR3 sequences, with more than 15% occurring only once. Time point specified: newly diagnosed GD, antithyroid drugs for less than 3 months. From RNA extracted from PBMCs, the TCR library was made. The sample was peripheral blood mononuclear cells (PBMCs), taken at new diagnosis, from a patient treated with antithyroid drugs. The origin of the receptors is a female donor with Graves disease.

This clonotype was found a few times. The chain couples TRBV10-2 to TRBJ1-5, with D possibly TRBD1 on 6 matching bases. Deletions cut 3 bases from V and 3 bases from J, with 15 bases between. CDR3 length equals 16 residues. Per germline, CDR1 WSHSY and CDR2 SAAADI. CDR3 sequence (DNA): TGCGCCAGCAGTGATGAGGGGGGCGGAATCAATCAGCCCCAGCATTTT. Translating it yields CASSDEGGGINQPQHF.

This clonotype was observed many times. The rearrangement joins TRBV19 to TRBJ1-1; D gene uncertain. The V gene's germline CDR1 is LNHDA and CDR2 SQIVND (reference sequence). V was trimmed by 2 bases and J by 5 bases, leaving 6 bases between them. This CDR3 is 12 amino acids long. The CDR3 nucleotides read TGTGCCAGTAGTATAATAGGGACTGAAGCTTTCTTT. It is translated as CASSIIGTEAFF.

Ten or more counts support this clonotype. The chain is built from TRBV28 and TRBJ2-6; D may be TRBD1 (6 bases). The CDR3 runs to 16 residues. The germline CDR1 and CDR2 sequences are MDHEN and SYDVKM. Trimming stripped 9 bases from V and 0 bases from J, with 15 bases between. CDR3: CASESTGISGANVLTF. The CDR3 DNA sequence: TGTGCCAGTGAAAGTACAGGGATCTCTGGGGCCAACGTCCTGACTTTC.

This clonotype was seen repeatedly, ten times or more. The chain links TRBV28 to TRBJ2-7; either TRBD1 or TRBD2 may fit D (5 bases each). CDR3 length: 15 residues. Trimming stripped 3 bases from V and 10 bases from J, with 22 bases between. Germline CDR1 is MDHEN and CDR2 is SYDVKM. The CDR3 DNA is TGTGCCAGCAGTTTGGGGTTGACGGGGCGGGCCTTTCAGTACTTC. Translating it yields CASSLGLTGRAFQYF.

This clonotype was counted at least ten times. The V call is TRBV9, the J call TRBJ2-1; 13 bases agree with TRBD2. This CDR3 contains 15 residues. Germline CDR1 and CDR2: SGDLS and YYNGEE. Trimming at V came to 5 bases and at J to 8 bases, leaving 7 bases not matched to a gene. The CDR3 coding sequence is TGTGCCAGCAGAGGGACTAGCGGGAATGGAGATGAGCAGTTCTTC. It encodes CASRGTSGNGDEQFF.

A few counts support this clonotype. The chain links TRBV18 to TRBJ1-3, with D perhaps TRBD1 (5 bases). Germline CDR1 KGHSH, CDR2 LQKENI. This CDR3 is 18 amino acids long. V gave up 8 bases and J gave up 0 bases, with 23 bases separating them. The CDR3 here is CASGKSASGPISGNTIYF. CDR3 nucleotides: TGTGCCAGCGGCAAGAGCGCCTCGGGACCGATCTCTGGAAACACCATATATTTT.

About this clonotype itself: A clone one base away is much larger, so this may be a read error. A read error is likely, as this CDR3 ends without the conserved phenylalanine or tryptophan. The chain links TRBV30 to TRBJ2-3; possible D gene TRBD1, 5 bases. The CDR3 covers 15 residues. V was clipped by 2 bases and J by 1 base, with 13 bases between them. Germline CDR1 reads GTSNPN; CDR2 reads SVGIG (reference sequence). The CDR3 region has the DNA TGTGCCTGGAGTCCATCCAGGGCTCGCACAGATACGCAGTATTGT. Translation: CAWSPSRARTDTQYC.

This clonotype was observed many times. The CDR3 DNA reads TGTGCCAGCAGCTTCGTTGGGCGGGAGGGCCTCTACAATGAGCAGTTCTTC. Translation: CASSFVGREGLYNEQFF. The chain has TRBV7-9 and TRBJ2-1, with TRBD2 identical over 9 bases. The germline V gene encodes CDR1 SEHNR and CDR2 FQNEAQ (reference sequence). The junction had 9 bases not matched to a gene; V was cut back by 3 bases and J by 3 bases. The CDR3 is 17 amino acids.

This clonotype was seen at least ten times. The chain links TRBV7-9 to TRBJ1-2; D gene uncertain. The V and J ends lost 5 bases and 4 bases respectively, with 11 bases between them. Germline V lookup: CDR1 SEHNR, CDR2 FQNEAQ (reference sequence). CDR3 length equals 13 residues. CDR3 DNA sequence: TGTGCCAGCAGCCCTGAGGTCCCCTATGGCTACACCTTC. Amino acids: CASSPEVPYGYTF.

The CDR3 spells CSARDPGRTQYF. In nucleotides, the CDR3 is TGCAGTGCTAGAGATCCCGGGAGAACGCAGTATTTT. The V call is TRBV20-1, the J call TRBJ2-3; D is perhaps TRBD2 (6 bases). Trimming removed 0 bases from V and 9 bases from J, with 10 bases in between. Germline V gene data show CDR1 as DFQATT and CDR2 as SNEGSKA (reference sequence). The CDR3 runs 12 residues.

This clonotype was seen at least ten times. This sequence joins TRBV28 and TRBJ1-5; D gene unclear. In germline, CDR1 is MDHEN, CDR2 SYDVKM. The V gene lost 2 bases and the J gene lost 7 bases, with 6 bases spanning the gap. This CDR3 has 12 amino acids. The CDR3 reads CASSLGPQPQHF. Here the CDR3 DNA reads TGTGCCAGCAGTTTAGGTCCCCAGCCCCAGCATTTT.

This chain links TRBV28 with TRBJ2-1, with 11 nucleotides matching TRBD1. The CDR3 has 14 residues. Germline assignment: CDR1 MDHEN and CDR2 SYDVKM. V lost 10 bases to trimming and J lost 7 bases; unmatched junction nucleotides: 9. The CDR3 coding sequence is TGTGCCACCGAGGGGGGACAGGGGGTTAATGAGCAGTTCTTC. This translates into CATEGGQGVNEQFF.

This clonotype appeared many times. An end of the junction differs from the germline gene, which may be a read error. The V and J genes are TRBV11-3 and TRBJ2-2, with 9 bases matching TRBD2. Germline CDR1 and CDR2: SGHNT and YENEEA. The CDR3 is made up of 19 amino acids. In DNA, the CDR3 is TGTGCCAGCACCTTAAAGGTAAGTCGGCGGGAGGGCCGAACCGGGGAGCTGTTTTTT. This translates into CASTLKVSRREGRTGELFF. Full variable domain (outside the CDR3, taken from reference TRBV11-3 and TRBJ2-2): EAGVVQSPRYKIIEKKQPVAFWCNPISGHNTLYWYLQNLGQGPELLIRYENEEAVDDSQLPKDRFSAERLKGVDSTLKIQPAELGDSAVYLCASTLKVSRREGRTGELFFGEGSRLTVL.

This clonotype was detected many times. V is TRBV29-1 and J is TRBJ1-1; D call uncertain. Trimming shortened V by 4 bases and J by 5 bases, and 8 bases separated the two germline ends. The germline gives CDR1 SQVTM, CDR2 ANQGSEA. This CDR3 has 11 residues. This chain's CDR3 is CSVGSGTEAFF. The CDR3 coding sequence is TGCAGCGTTGGAAGTGGTACTGAAGCTTTCTTT. The full variable domain, with the rest looked up from reference TRBV29-1 and TRBJ1-1, is SAVISQKPSRDICQRGTSLTIQCQVDSQVTMMFWYRQQPGQSLTLIATANQGSEATYESGFVIDKFPISRPNLTFSTLTVSNMSPEDSSIYLCSVGSGTEAFFGQGTRLTVV.

This clonotype was picked up a small number of times. CDR3 coding DNA: TGCAGTGCGCTAGAAGCGGGAGTCCCCAATGAGCAGTTCTTC. Translating gives CSALEAGVPNEQFF. The genes are TRBV20-1 and TRBJ2-1; 8 nucleotides line up with TRBD2. J lost 6 bases, V lost 6 bases, and 10 bases had no gene match. This CDR3 contains 14 residues. Germline V gene sequence: CDR1 DFQATT, CDR2 SNEGSKA (reference sequence).

This clonotype has a count of ten or more. The CDR3, as DNA: TGTGCCAGCAGCGTCGGGTCCTCTCGGAGCTATGGCTACACCTTC. Protein sequence: CASSVGSSRSYGYTF. This rearrangement joins TRBV9 to TRBJ1-2, with D unclear. Germline lookup yields CDR1 SGDLS and CDR2 YYNGEE. CDR3 size: 15 residues. Trimming took 2 bases from V and 4 from J, leaving 15 bases between them.

Note on this clonotype: A read error is likely here: a far larger clone is one base away. V gene TRBV12-3 or TRBV12-4 combines with J gene TRBJ2-1; the match to TRBD2 covers 7 bases. This CDR3 is built from 14 residues. The V gene end was trimmed by 1 base and the J gene end by 10 bases; junction bases not matched to a gene: 7. CDR3 sequence: CASSLEAGLYEQFF. CDR3 nucleotide sequence: TGTGCCAGCAGTTTAGAAGCGGGGCTCTACGAGCAGTTCTTC.

This clonotype occurred many times. CDR3 DNA sequence: TGCAGTGCTAGCCCACTAGCGTCCCGGGCAGATACGCAGTATTTT. This codes for CSASPLASRADTQYF. This chain connects TRBV20-1 to TRBJ2-3, with 7 bases fitting TRBD2. V trimming: 3 bases; J trimming: 4 bases; junction bases outside the gene matches: 10. The CDR3 is 15 residues long. Germline CDR1 reads DFQATT; CDR2 reads SNEGSKA (reference sequence).

Many counts were recorded for this clonotype. The V gene is TRBV6-1, the J gene TRBJ1-2; weak D call: TRBD1 (5 bases). Germline-derived CDR1 and CDR2 are MNHNS and SASEGT. The V end lost 1 base, the J end lost 5 bases, and 11 bases lay between the germline ends. The CDR3 length is 14 residues. DNA of the CDR3: TGTGCCAGCAGTGAAGGGATCGGGGCTTATGGCTACACCTTC. Amino acid sequence: CASSEGIGAYGYTF.

This clonotype appeared many times. This chain links TRBV27 with TRBJ2-2; 7 nucleotides line up with TRBD1. The CDR3 is made up of 13 amino acids. The junction had 4 bases not matched to a gene; V was cut back by 5 bases and J by 7 bases. In germline, CDR1 is MNHEY, CDR2 SMNVEV (reference sequence). CDR3 amino acids: CASSTHRGGELFF. Written as DNA, the CDR3 is TGTGCCAGCAGTACTCACAGGGGCGGGGAGCTGTTTTTT.

In its sample, this clonotype was seen many times. V gene TRBV19 combines with J gene TRBJ1-5, with TRBD1 identical over 8 bases. Looked up from germline, CDR1 is LNHDA and CDR2 is SQIVND (reference sequence). This CDR3 is 16 amino acids long. V was pared by 6 bases and J by 0 bases, with 7 bases of the junction left unmatched. The CDR3 bases are TGTGCCAGTAGCGACAGGGGTTGGGATAGCAATCAGCCCCAGCATTTT. Amino acids: CASSDRGWDSNQPQHF.

The genes are TRBV11-2 and TRBJ2-1, with no clear D. Germline CDR1 is SGHAT and CDR2 is FQNNGV. Trimming shortened V by 4 bases and J by 4 bases, and 14 bases separated the two germline ends. The CDR3 covers 15 residues. The CDR3 DNA reads as TGTGCCAGCAGCTCGGTGGGCAATACGTACAATGAGCAGTTCTTC. Protein: CASSSVGNTYNEQFF. The variable domain in full, completed from reference TRBV11-2 and TRBJ2-1, reads EAGVAQSPRYKIIEKRQSVAFWCNPISGHATLYWYQQILGQGPKLLIQFQNNGVVDDSQLPKDRFSAERLKGVDSTLKIQPAKLEDSAVYLCASSSVGNTYNEQFFGPGTRLTVL.

This clonotype has more than one count but fewer than ten. V usage is TRBV6-5 and J usage is TRBJ2-7; a weak D match, TRBD2 (6 bases). This CDR3 is 15 amino acids long. Looked up from germline, CDR1 is MNHEY and CDR2 is SVGAGI. V lost 2 bases and J lost 3, with 14 bases in between. In DNA, the CDR3 is TGTGCCAGCAGTTACCCGCGGGACTCCGGCTACGAGCAGTACTTC. It specifies CASSYPRDSGYEQYF.

This clonotype has at least ten counts. V and J are TRBV7-8 and TRBJ2-1, with 13 bases aligning to TRBD2. The V gene end was trimmed by 1 base and the J gene end by 0 bases; junction bases not matched to a gene: 9. The CDR3 totals 20 residues. Germline CDR1 is SGHVS and CDR2 is FQNEAQ. CDR3 sequence: CASSLEGGTSGKSSYNEQFF. DNA of the CDR3: TGTGCCAGCAGCTTAGAGGGGGGGACTAGCGGGAAGAGCTCCTACAATGAGCAGTTCTTC.

The table lists this clonotype with many counts. J is TRBJ2-4 and V is TRBV6-5; TRBD1 matches 7 bases. The CDR3 extends over 16 amino acids. Germline CDR1 and CDR2: MNHEY and SVGAGI. V shed 0 bases, J shed 6 bases, and the junction held 8 bases outside the gene matches. The CDR3 region has the DNA TGTGCCAGCAGTTACTCGAAGGGGGCGCCTGGAAACATTCAGTACTTC. It yields the protein CASSYSKGAPGNIQYF.

Many counts were recorded for this clonotype. The CDR3 loop reads CSVDKGAGRSYGYTF. For the CDR3, the DNA is TGCAGCGTCGACAAGGGAGCAGGGCGTTCCTATGGCTACACCTTC. The V gene is TRBV29-1, the J gene TRBJ1-2; TRBD1 is a possible D gene (5 bases). CDR1 is SQVTM, CDR2 ANQGSEA, per germline. CDR3 length: 15 residues. V lost 6 bases and J lost 4, with 21 bases in between.